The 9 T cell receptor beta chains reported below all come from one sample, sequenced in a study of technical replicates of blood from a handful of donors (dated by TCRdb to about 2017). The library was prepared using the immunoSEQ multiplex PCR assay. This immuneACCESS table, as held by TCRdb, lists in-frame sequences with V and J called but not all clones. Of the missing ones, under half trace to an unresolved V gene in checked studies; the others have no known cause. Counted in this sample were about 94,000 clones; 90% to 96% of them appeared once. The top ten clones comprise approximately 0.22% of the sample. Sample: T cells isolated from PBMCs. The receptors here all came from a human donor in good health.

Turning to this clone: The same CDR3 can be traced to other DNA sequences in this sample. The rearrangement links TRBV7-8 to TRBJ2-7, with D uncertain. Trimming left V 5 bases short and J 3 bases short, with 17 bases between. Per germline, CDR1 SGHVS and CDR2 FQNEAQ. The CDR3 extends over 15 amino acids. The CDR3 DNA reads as TGTGCCAGCAGCCACCGAGACTTCGCCTTCTACGAGCAGTACTTC. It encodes CASSHRDFAFYEQYF.

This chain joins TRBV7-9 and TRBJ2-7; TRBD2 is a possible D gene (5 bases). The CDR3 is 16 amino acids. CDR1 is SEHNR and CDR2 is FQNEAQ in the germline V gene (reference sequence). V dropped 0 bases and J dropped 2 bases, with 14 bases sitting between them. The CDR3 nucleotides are TGTGCCAGCAGCTTAGCGAGGGTCGAACACCCCTACGAGCAGTACTTC. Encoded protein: CASSLARVEHPYEQYF. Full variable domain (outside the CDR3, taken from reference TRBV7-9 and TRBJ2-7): DTGVSQNPRHKITKRGQNVTFRCDPISEHNRLYWYRQTLGQGPEFLTYFQNEAQLEKSRLLSDRFSAERPKGSFSTLEIQRTEQGDSAMYLCASSLARVEHPYEQYFGPGTRLTVT.

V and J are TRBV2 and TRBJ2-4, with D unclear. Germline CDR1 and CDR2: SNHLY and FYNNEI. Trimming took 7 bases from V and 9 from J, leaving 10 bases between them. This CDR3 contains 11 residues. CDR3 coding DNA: TGTGCCAGCACCGAGGATAGCATTCAGTACTTC. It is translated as CASTEDSIQYF.

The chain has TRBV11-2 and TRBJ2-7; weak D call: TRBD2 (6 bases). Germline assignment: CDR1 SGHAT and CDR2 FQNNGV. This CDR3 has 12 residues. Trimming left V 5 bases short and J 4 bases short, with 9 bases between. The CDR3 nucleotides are TGTGCCAGCAGCATCCGGGGGTACGAGCAGTACTTC. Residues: CASSIRGYEQYF.

The CDR3 sequence is CASSSNLAGYYEQYF. The CDR3 DNA reads as TGTGCCAGCAGCTCCAACCTAGCGGGGTATTACGAGCAGTACTTC. This sequence joins TRBV5-4 and TRBJ2-7, with 9 bases lining up with TRBD2. This CDR3 is built from 15 residues. The germline V gene has CDR1 SGHNT and CDR2 YYREEE (reference sequence). The V gene end was trimmed by 3 bases and the J gene end by 4 bases; junction bases not matched to a gene: 8.

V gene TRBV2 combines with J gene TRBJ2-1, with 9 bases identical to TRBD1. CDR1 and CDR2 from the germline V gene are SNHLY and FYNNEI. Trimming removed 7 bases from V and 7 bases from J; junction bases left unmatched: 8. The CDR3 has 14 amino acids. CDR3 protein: CASTRTGEINEQFF. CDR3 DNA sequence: TGTGCCAGCACAAGGACAGGGGAGATAAATGAGCAGTTCTTC.

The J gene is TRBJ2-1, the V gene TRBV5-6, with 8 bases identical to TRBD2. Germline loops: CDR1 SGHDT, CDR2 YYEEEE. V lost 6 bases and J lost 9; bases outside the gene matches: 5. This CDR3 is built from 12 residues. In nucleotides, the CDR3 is TGTGCCAGCACCCACCGGGGGGGTGAGCAGTTCTTC. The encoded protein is CASTHRGGEQFF.

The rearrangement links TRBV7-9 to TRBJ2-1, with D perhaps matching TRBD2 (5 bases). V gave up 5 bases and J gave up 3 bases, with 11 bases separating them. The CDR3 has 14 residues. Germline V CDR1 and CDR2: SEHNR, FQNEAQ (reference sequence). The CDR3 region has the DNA TGTGCCAGCAGCAGCAGCGGAAGCTACAATGAGCAGTTCTTC. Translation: CASSSSGSYNEQFF.

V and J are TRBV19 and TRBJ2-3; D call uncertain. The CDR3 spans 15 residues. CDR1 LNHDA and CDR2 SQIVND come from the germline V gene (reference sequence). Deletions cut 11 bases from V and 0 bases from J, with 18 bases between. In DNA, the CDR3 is TGTGCCCCTGGTGACGGAGCCTCTAGCACAGATACGCAGTATTTT. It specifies CAPGDGASSTDTQYF.